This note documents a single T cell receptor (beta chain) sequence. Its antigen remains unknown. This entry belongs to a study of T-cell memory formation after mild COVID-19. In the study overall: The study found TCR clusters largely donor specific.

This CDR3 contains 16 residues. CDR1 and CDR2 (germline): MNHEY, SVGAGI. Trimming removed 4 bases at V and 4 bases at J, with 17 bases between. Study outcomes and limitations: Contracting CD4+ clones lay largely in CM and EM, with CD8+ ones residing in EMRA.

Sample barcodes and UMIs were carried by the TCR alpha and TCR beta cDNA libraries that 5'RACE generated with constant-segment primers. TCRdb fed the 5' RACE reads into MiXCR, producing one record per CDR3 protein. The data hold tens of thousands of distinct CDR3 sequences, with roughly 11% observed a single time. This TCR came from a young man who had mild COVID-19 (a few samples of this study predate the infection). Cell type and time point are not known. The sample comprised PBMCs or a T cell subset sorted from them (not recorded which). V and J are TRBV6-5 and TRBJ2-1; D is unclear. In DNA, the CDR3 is TGTGCCAGCAGTTTACTAAGGCCACAGCTTTACAATGAGCAGTTCTTC. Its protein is CASSLLRPQLYNEQFF.